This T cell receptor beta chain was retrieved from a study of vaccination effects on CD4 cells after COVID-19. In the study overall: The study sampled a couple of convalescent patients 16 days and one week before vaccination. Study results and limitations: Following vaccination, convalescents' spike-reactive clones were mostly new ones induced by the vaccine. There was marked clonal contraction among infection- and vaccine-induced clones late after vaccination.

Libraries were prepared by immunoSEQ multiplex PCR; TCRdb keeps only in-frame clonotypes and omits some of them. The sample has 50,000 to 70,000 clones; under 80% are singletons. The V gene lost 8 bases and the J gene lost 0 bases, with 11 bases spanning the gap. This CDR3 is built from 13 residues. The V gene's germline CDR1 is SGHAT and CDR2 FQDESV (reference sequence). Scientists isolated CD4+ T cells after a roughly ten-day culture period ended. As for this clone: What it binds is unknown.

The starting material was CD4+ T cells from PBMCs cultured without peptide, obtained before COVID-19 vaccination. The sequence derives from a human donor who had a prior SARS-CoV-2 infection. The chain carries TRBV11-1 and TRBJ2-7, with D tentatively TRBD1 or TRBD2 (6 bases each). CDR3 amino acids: CASGGGNSYEQYF. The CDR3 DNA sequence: TGTGCCAGCGGAGGGGGAAACTCCTACGAGCAGTACTTC.